This T cell receptor (beta chain) appears in the sequencing data of a study of OX40 agonist ivuxolimab in advanced cancers. Data came from immunoSEQ multiplex PCR; TCRdb stores just in-frame clones and leaves some out. The data hold over 100,000 clones, with just over 90% observed a single time. The CDR3 runs 17 residues. Between the trimmed V and J ends, which lost 3 bases and 0 bases, there was a span of 14 bases. Germline V gene sequence: CDR1 KGHSH, CDR2 LQKENI. The material sequenced was CD4+ or CD8+ T cells sorted from blood, taken in a trial of the OX40 agonist ivuxolimab. The chain employs TRBV18 and TRBJ1-4; D might be TRBD1 (5 bases). This TCR was recovered from an adult with an advanced solid tumor such as melanoma, head and neck, liver or kidney cancer. The CDR3 DNA reads as TGTGCCAGCTCACCGTCCTCAGGGTTAGCAACTAATGAAAAACTGTTTTTT. Translating gives CASSPSSGLATNEKLFF.